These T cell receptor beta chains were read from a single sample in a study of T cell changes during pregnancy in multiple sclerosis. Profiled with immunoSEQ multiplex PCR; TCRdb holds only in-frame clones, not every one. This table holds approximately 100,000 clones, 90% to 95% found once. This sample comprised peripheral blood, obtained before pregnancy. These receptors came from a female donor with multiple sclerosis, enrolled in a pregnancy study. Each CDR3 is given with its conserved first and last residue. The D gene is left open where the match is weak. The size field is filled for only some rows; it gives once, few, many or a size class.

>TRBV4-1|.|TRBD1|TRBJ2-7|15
CASSQTGVSSYEQYF
TGCGCCAGCAGCCAGACAGGGGTAAGCTCCTACGAGCAGTACTTC
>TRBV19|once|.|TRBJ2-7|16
CASSIVLGSSPDEQYF
TGTGCCAGTAGTATTGTTTTAGGGAGTTCCCCAGACGAGCAGTACTTC
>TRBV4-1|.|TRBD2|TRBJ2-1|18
CASSQTGSDSGFYNEQFF
TGCGCCAGCAGCCAAACGGGTTCGGATAGCGGGTTCTACAATGAGCAGTTCTTC
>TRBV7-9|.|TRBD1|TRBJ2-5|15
CASSRQGAHRETQYF
TGTGCCAGCAGCCGACAGGGGGCGCATAGAGAGACCCAGTACTTC
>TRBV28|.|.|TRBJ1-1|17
CASSLAARGHLNTEAFF
TGTGCCAGCAGTTTAGCAGCCCGCGGACACCTGAACACTGAAGCTTTCTTT
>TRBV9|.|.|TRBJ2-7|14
CASSGRDNSYEQYF
TGTGCCAGCAGCGGCCGGGACAACTCCTACGAGCAGTACTTC
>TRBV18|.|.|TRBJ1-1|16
CASSPLPTQGYTEAFF
TGTGCCAGCTCACCCTTACCGACACAGGGCTACACTGAAGCTTTCTTT
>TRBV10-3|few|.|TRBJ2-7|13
CAISPFGLREQYF
TGTGCCATCAGCCCTTTCGGACTACGGGAGCAGTACTTC
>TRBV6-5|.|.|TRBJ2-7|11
CASISGSEQYF
TGTGCCAGCATTTCAGGGTCCGAGCAGTACTTC
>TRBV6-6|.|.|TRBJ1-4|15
CASSYSGQPYEKLFF
TGTGCCAGCAGTTACTCGGGCCAGCCTTATGAAAAACTGTTTTTT
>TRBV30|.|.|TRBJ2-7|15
CAWSVKGLGAYEQYF
TGTGCCTGGAGTGTAAAGGGACTGGGCGCCTACGAGCAGTACTTC
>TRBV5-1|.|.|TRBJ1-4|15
CASKSRGGTGEKLFF
TGCGCCAGCAAGTCAAGGGGGGGCACGGGTGAAAAACTGTTTTTT
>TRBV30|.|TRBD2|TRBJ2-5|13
CAGADGGGETQYF
TGTGCCGGGGCCGACGGGGGAGGGGAGACCCAGTACTTC
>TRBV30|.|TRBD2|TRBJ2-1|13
CAWSFSGRGEQFF
TGTGCCTGGAGTTTTAGCGGGAGAGGTGAGCAGTTCTTC
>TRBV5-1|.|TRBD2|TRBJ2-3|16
CASSLEGSGRTDTQYF
TGCGCCAGCAGCTTGGAAGGTAGCGGGAGAACAGATACGCAGTATTTT
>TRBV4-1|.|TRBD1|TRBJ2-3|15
CASSQEDRVTDTQYF
TGCGCCAGCAGCCAAGAGGACAGGGTGACCGATACGCAGTATTTT
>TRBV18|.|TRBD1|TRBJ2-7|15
CASSSGTGPSYEQYF
TGTGCCAGCTCATCCGGGACAGGCCCCTCCTACGAGCAGTACTTC
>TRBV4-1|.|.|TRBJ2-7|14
CASSQDRSSYEQYF
TGCGCCAGCAGCCAAGATAGGAGCTCCTACGAGCAGTACTTC
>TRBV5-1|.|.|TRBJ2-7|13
CASSLARSREQYF
TGCGCCAGCAGCTTGGCCCGGAGCCGCGAGCAGTACTTC
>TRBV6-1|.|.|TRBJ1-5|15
CASSELTGMVQPQHF
TGTGCCAGCAGTGAACTAACAGGGATGGTTCAGCCCCAGCATTTT
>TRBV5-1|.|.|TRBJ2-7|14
CASSLEGENYEQYF
TGCGCCAGCAGCTTGGAAGGAGAGAACTACGAGCAGTACTTC
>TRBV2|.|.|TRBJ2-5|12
CARGLQRQTQYF
TGTGCCCGGGGACTGCAAAGGCAGACCCAGTACTTC
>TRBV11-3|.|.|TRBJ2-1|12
CASSLGRNEQFF
TGTGCCAGCAGCTTAGGGCGGAATGAGCAGTTCTTC
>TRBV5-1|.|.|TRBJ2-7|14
CASSRDSPSYEQYF
TGCGCCAGCAGCAGGGACTCGCCCTCCTACGAGCAGTACTTC
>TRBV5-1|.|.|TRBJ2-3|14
CASRNRVSTDTQYF
TGCGCCAGCAGGAACAGGGTTAGCACAGATACGCAGTATTTT
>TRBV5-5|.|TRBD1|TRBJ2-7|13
CASSGQGSYEQYF
TGTGCCAGCAGCGGACAGGGCTCCTACGAGCAGTACTTC
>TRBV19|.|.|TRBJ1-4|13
CASSIGPNQKLFF
TGTGCCAGTAGTATTGGCCCAAATCAAAAACTGTTTTTT
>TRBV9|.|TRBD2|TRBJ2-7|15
CASSPSGTTTYEQYF
TGTGCCAGCAGCCCTAGCGGGACCACAACTTACGAGCAGTACTTC